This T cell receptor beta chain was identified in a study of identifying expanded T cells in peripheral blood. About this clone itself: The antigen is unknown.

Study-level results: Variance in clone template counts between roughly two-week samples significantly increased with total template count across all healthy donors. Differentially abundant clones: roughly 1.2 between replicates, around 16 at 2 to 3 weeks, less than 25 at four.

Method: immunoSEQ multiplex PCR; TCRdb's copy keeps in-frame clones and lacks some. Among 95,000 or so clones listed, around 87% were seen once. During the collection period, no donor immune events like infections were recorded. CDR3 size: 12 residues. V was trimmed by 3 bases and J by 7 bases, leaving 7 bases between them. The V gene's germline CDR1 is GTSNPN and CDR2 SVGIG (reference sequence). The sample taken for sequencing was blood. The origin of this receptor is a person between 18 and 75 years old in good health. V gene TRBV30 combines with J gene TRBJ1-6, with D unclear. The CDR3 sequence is CAWREENSPLHF. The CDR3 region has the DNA TGTGCCTGGAGGGAAGAGAATTCACCCCTCCACTTT.